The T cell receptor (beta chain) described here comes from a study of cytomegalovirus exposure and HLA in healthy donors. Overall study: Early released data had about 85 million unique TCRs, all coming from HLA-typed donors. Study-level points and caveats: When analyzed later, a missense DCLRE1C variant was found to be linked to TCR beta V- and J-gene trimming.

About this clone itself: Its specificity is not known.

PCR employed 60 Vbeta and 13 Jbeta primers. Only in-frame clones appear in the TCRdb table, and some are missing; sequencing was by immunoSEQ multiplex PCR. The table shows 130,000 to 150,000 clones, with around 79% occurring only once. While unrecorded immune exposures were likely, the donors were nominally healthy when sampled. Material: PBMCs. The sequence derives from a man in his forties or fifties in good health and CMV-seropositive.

CDR3 residues: CASSRDRSGLLVEQYF. CDR3 sequence (DNA): TGTGCCAGCAGCAGGGACAGGAGCGGCCTCCTGGTCGAGCAGTACTTC. The genes are TRBV5-4 and TRBJ2-5; 8 bases are a match to TRBD1. Near its end, the DNA agrees better with TRBJ2-7, so the J call may be wrong. The CDR3 is 16 amino acids. Germline V gene lookup returns CDR1 SGHNT and CDR2 YYREEE (reference sequence).